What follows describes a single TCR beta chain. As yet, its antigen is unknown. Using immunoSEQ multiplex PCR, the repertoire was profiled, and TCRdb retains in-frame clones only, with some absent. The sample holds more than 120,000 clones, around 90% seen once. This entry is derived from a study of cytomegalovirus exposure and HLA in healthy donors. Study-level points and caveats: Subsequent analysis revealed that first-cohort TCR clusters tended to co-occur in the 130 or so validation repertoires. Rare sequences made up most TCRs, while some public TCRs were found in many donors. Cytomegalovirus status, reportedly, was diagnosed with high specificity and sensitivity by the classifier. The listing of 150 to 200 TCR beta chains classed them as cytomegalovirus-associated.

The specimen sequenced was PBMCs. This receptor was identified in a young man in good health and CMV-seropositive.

CDR3 DNA sequence: TGTGCCAGCAGCTTGGAACAGGCCGCAACCTACAATGAGCAGTTCTTC. This encodes CASSLEQAATYNEQFF. The J gene is TRBJ2-1, the V gene TRBV5-6; TRBD1 might be the D (5 bases). Trimming removed 0 bases at V and 2 bases at J, with 12 bases between. This CDR3 contains 16 residues. Germline-derived CDR1 and CDR2 are SGHDT and YYEEEE.